This T cell receptor beta chain was sequenced for a study of blood T cell repertoires in COVID-19 (dated by TCRdb to 2019 to 2021). Background for the entire study: The collaborator samples originated in the United States, Italy and Spain and spanned the acute and convalescent phases of COVID-19. Subjects who had been exposed to COVID-19, were actively infected with it, or had recovered from it provided the deeply sampled blood TCRbeta repertoires that made up the dataset. The material from the prospective study consisted of cDNA or gDNA derived from T cells, B-cell-depleted T cells, or PBMCs. The samples were drawn from two sources: the first 160 participants of the ongoing ImmuneRACE study, and fewer than 1,500 subjects contributed by 6 global collaborators. The sample metadata nearly always contained a de-identified subject ID, COVID-19 status, age in years and sex. Where HLA class I and class II types were available, the types were taken from metadata supplied by the sample provider, not from assay-based typing. The repertoires were released in a freely available public database meant as a resource for research on the immune response to SARS-CoV-2. What the authors observed across the whole study: The amount of clinical and demographic metadata varied by source and participant and was provided uncurated.

Whole blood was collected in K2EDTA tubes by collaborating institutions according to the institutions' own protocols. For TCRbeta analysis, collaborators shipped samples as frozen whole blood, isolated PBMCs, or DNA extracted from either of those sample types. TCRbeta CDR3 regions were amplified from genomic DNA using the immunoSEQ Assay, a bias-controlled multiplex PCR. The authors' analysis ran thus. Nucleated cell counts per sample were estimated from amplification of reference gene primers within the assay. To quantify the absolute abundance of each unique TCRbeta CDR3 rearrangement, sequence reads were collapsed and filtered. Productive Simpson clonality was computed per sample as the square root of Simpson's diversity index over productive rearrangements. Entries here come from immuneACCESS through TCRdb and include only in-frame sequences with V and J called. Some clones fail to appear in such tables; in the studies checked, an unresolved V gene covers under half of the shortfall, and the cause of the remainder is unknown. V and J calls and clone size follow that table, whereas D and trimming were derived from the DNA. This sample has over 300,000 clones in its table, and around 90% of those were observed once. The ten top clones hold around 7% of the sample.

Looking up the germline V gene yields CDR1 SGHTA and CDR2 FQGNSA. Here V drops 1 base and J drops 1 base, and the junction holds 1 base not matched to any gene. From the cysteine up to the phenylalanine, the CDR3 has a length of 16 residues. Only the CDR3 region is kept as DNA, spanning 48 bases read in frame from base 1. To note about this clone: The antigen it binds to is not known. The input lacks base qualities; no much larger clone sits a single base away. The sample holds other DNA sequences that translate to the same CDR3.

Sequencing was done on a sample of peripheral blood. The TCR comes from a man between 18 and 29 years old with active or convalescent COVID-19. The chain is made from TRBV7-2 and TRBJ2-1, with 10 central nucleotides matching TRBD2. CDR3 protein: CASSLVAGGSYNEQFF. Read as DNA, the sequence is TGTGCCAGCAGCTTAGTAGCGGGGGGATCCTACAATGAGCAGTTCTTC.